The clone carrying this T cell receptor beta chain was picked up a small number of times. This table comes from immunoSEQ multiplex PCR, and its TCRdb copy is limited to in-frame clones, with some not included. The sample comprises roughly 65,000 clones, roughly 90% of which are singletons, and about 3% rests with the top ten. These data belong to a study of T cells after somatic rescue of genetic block. With 6 bases removed from V and 3 bases from J, the gap between germline ends came to 11 bases. The CDR3 spans 13 residues. Germline lookup yields CDR1 SGHTA and CDR2 FQGNSA. The source of this sequence is a man in his forties. Sequenced sample: peripheral blood mononuclear cells (PBMCs). The rearrangement links TRBV7-2 to TRBJ1-1; D is undetermined. DNA for the CDR3: TGTGCCAGCAGGTTCGCACCGGACACTGAAGCTTTCTTT. Its translation is CASRFAPDTEAFF.